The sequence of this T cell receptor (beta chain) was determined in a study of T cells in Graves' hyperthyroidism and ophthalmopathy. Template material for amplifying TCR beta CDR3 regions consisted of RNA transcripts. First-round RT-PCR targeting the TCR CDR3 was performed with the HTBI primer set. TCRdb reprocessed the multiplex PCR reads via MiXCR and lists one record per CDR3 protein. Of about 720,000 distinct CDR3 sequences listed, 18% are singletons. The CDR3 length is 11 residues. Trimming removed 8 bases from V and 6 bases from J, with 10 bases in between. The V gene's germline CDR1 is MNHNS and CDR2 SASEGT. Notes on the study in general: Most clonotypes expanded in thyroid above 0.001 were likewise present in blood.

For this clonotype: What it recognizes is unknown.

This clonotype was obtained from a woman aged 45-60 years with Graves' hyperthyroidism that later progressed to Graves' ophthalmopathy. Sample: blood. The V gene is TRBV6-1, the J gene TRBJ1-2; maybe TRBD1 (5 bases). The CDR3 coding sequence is TGTGCCAGCGCCCGGGGGGATGGCTACACCTTC. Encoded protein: CASARGDGYTF.